What follows are 5 T cell receptor beta chains derived from one specimen sequenced in a study of monozygotic twins with inflammatory bowel disease. TCRdb reworked the 5' RACE reads into one entry per CDR3 protein, no DNA. The table gives 420,000 or so distinct CDR3 sequences; the top ten clones make up 2% to 3% of it. The sequencing sample was made of blood. Receptors originate from a human donor with ulcerative colitis or Crohn's disease, or a healthy co-twin of an affected twin (not recorded which).

The V and J genes are TRBV24-1 and TRBJ2-1; TCRdb's D call, TRBD2, is unchecked because there is no DNA. CDR3 size: 15 residues. The germline CDR1 and CDR2 sequences are KGHDR and SFDVKD. The CDR3 loop reads CATSDSAGGAYEQFF.

This chain connects TRBV6-6 to TRBJ2-1; the D gene TCRdb calls, TRBD1, cannot be checked with no DNA. This CDR3 comprises 14 residues. Germline V gene sequence: CDR1 MNHNY, CDR2 SVGAGI (reference sequence). The CDR3 reads CASSYAQGGHEQFF.

The chain couples TRBV23-1 to TRBJ2-7; lacking DNA, the TRBD1 call made by TCRdb goes unchecked. TRBV23-1 carries the ORF label, with uncertain function. This CDR3 is built from 11 residues. CDR3 protein: CASRRDRGVIF.

The rearrangement joins TRBV5-5 to TRBJ1-1. Germline V gene sequence: CDR1 SGHKS, CDR2 YYEKEE (reference sequence). The CDR3 has 14 residues. The CDR3 spells CASSPVVQNTEAFF.

The V gene is TRBV3-1, the J gene TRBJ2-7; TCRdb outputs TRBD1, but without DNA this stays unchecked. CDR3 length equals 15 residues. Germline values: CDR1 LGHDT, CDR2 YNNKEL (reference sequence). The CDR3 is CASSEPRDDLYEQYF.